These 27 T cell receptor beta chains came from one sample sequenced in a study of T-cell reconstitution after alpha-beta-depleted transplantation in children. Unique molecular identifiers were incorporated into the prepared TCRbeta library. TCRdb reprocessed the PCR reads with MiXCR, giving one entry per CDR3 protein. The sample includes 700,000 or so distinct CDR3 sequences, about an eighth of them seen just once. Specimen: PBMCs, collected before TCRalphabeta/CD19-depleted stem cell transplant. The receptors here all came from a girl under 10 years old with congenital amegakaryocytic thrombocytopenia, due to receive a stem cell transplant.

In this sample, this clonotype turned up many times. The chain couples TRBV20-1 to TRBJ2-3; 8 bases match TRBD2. The CDR3 contains 13 residues. V lost 5 bases to trimming and J lost 4 bases; unmatched junction nucleotides: 5. Germline loops: CDR1 DFQATT, CDR2 SNEGSKA (reference sequence). The CDR3 coding sequence is TGCAGTGCTCTTAGCGGGACTGCAGATACGCAGTATTTT. As protein: CSALSGTADTQYF.

There are a few counts of this clonotype. This rearrangement joins TRBV28 to TRBJ2-5, with D possibly matching TRBD1 (6 bases). This CDR3 region has 11 residues. From germline, CDR1 is MDHEN and CDR2 SYDVKM. V dropped 11 bases and J dropped 5 bases, with 12 bases sitting between them. DNA for the CDR3: TGTGCCTCGACAGGCCTGGAGACCCAGTACTTC. This gives the protein CASTGLETQYF.

This clonotype has ten or more counts. The chain uses TRBV5-5 and TRBJ2-3; perhaps TRBD1 as D (5 bases). The length of the CDR3 is 14 residues. Germline V lookup: CDR1 SGHKS, CDR2 YYEKEE (reference sequence). Trimming shortened V by 2 bases and J by 8 bases, and 15 bases separated the two germline ends. The DNA of the CDR3 is TGTGCCAGCAGCTTAACGGGCCTCCAGGGTACGCAGTATTTT. Residues: CASSLTGLQGTQYF.

In its sample, this clonotype was seen many times. The DNA of the CDR3 is TGTGCCAGCAGTCAAACAGGGGAATTTCAGCCCCAGCATTTT. Its protein product is CASSQTGEFQPQHF. This sequence joins TRBV6-2 or TRBV6-3 and TRBJ1-5; 7 bases fit TRBD1. CDR1 is MNHEY and CDR2 is SVGEGT in the germline V gene. The CDR3 runs 14 residues. Trimming at V came to 5 bases and at J to 6 bases, leaving 7 bases not matched to a gene.

This chain links TRBV20-1 with TRBJ1-5; weak D call: TRBD1 (6 bases). Germline CDR1 is DFQATT and CDR2 is SNEGSKA (reference sequence). The V end was cut by 3 bases, the J end by 7 bases, with 13 bases between. The CDR3 spans 13 residues. The CDR3 bases are TGCAGTGCTAGGGTTCAGGGGCAACAGCCCCAGCATTTT. It encodes CSARVQGQQPQHF.

This clonotype has at least ten counts. The chain uses TRBV29-1 and TRBJ1-1, with TRBD1 as a possible D gene (5 bases). The germline V gene encodes CDR1 SQVTM and CDR2 ANQGSEA. This CDR3 region has 12 residues. Between the trimmed V and J ends, which lost 4 bases and 2 bases, there was a span of 8 bases. The CDR3 bases are TGCAGCGTTGGGACACTTAACACTGAAGCTTTCTTT. Amino acids: CSVGTLNTEAFF.

This clonotype was found many times. The chain couples TRBV6-5 to TRBJ1-1; TRBD1 matches at 7 bases. The CDR3 totals 13 residues. V lost 11 bases and J lost 6; bases outside the gene matches: 12. The V gene's germline CDR1 is MNHEY and CDR2 SVGAGI. The CDR3 loop reads CAGSRDRASEAFF. In DNA, the CDR3 is TGTGCCGGATCAAGAGACAGGGCCTCTGAAGCTTTCTTT.

In its sample, this clonotype was seen once. A read error is possible here, since a much larger clone lies one base away. This rearrangement joins TRBV7-9 to TRBJ2-7, with D maybe TRBD2 (6 bases). V was trimmed by 8 bases and J by 3 bases, leaving 20 bases between them. This CDR3 has 15 amino acids. Germline loops: CDR1 SEHNR, CDR2 FQNEAQ (reference sequence). CDR3 DNA: TGTGCCAGCGTCGCATGGTCGGGAGTGGTCTACGAGCAGTACTTC. The encoded protein is CASVAWSGVVYEQYF.

This clonotype showed up just a few times. V gene TRBV11-1 combines with J gene TRBJ2-1; 12 nucleotides agree with TRBD2. J lost 0 bases, V lost 5 bases, and 8 bases had no gene match. Germline V gives CDR1 SGHAT, CDR2 FQDESV (reference sequence). The CDR3 spans 18 residues. DNA for the CDR3: TGTGCCAGCAGCCAACCGCGGACTAGCGGGATCTCCTACAATGAGCAGTTCTTC. Protein: CASSQPRTSGISYNEQFF.

There are a few counts of this clonotype. The rearrangement uses TRBV5-5 and TRBJ1-4; possibly TRBD1 for D (5 bases). Per the germline V gene, CDR1 is SGHKS and CDR2 is YYEKEE (reference sequence). The CDR3 runs 16 residues. V was clipped by 6 bases and J by 5 bases, with 20 bases between them. The CDR3 region has the DNA TGTGCCAGCACCTTTTTGGGGGACGATCGGAATGAAAAACTGTTTTTT. Protein: CASTFLGDDRNEKLFF.

This rearrangement joins TRBV20-1 to TRBJ2-7; possibly TRBD1 for D (6 bases). This CDR3 region has 14 residues. Germline-derived CDR1 and CDR2 are DFQATT and SNEGSKA (reference sequence). V was pared by 1 base and J by 3 bases, with 13 bases between. This chain's CDR3 is CSARGVGTNYEQYF. CDR3 nucleotide sequence: TGCAGTGCTAGAGGGGTGGGGACAAACTACGAGCAGTACTTC.

This chain joins TRBV19 and TRBJ2-1; either TRBD1 or TRBD2 may fit D (6 bases each). Trimming shortened V by 3 bases and J by 7 bases, and 16 bases separated the two germline ends. This CDR3 has 15 amino acids. The germline V gene has CDR1 LNHDA and CDR2 SQIVND (reference sequence). CDR3 protein: CASSIRGTPENEQFF. As DNA, the CDR3 is TGTGCCAGTAGTATCCGCGGGACACCCGAGAATGAGCAGTTCTTC.

This clonotype occurred many times. The chain carries TRBV7-9 and TRBJ2-3, with 7 bases aligning to TRBD1. The CDR3 covers 15 residues. Germline V gives CDR1 SEHNR, CDR2 FQNEAQ (reference sequence). V was clipped by 1 base and J by 5 bases; unmatched bases: 6. The CDR3 DNA reads TGTGCCAGCAGCTTAGGAGTGGCAGGGGGAGATACGCAGTATTTT. Translated, it gives CASSLGVAGGDTQYF.

Ten or more counts support this clonotype. The rearrangement joins TRBV7-7 to TRBJ2-3; 9 bases match TRBD2. V was clipped by 4 bases and J by 4 bases; unmatched bases: 3. Germline CDR1 is SSHAT and CDR2 is FNYEAQ (reference sequence). The CDR3 sequence is 14 residues long. The CDR3, as DNA: TGTGCCAGCAGCTCACGACTAGCGGCAGATACGCAGTATTTT. It specifies CASSSRLAADTQYF.

The V and J genes are TRBV4-1 and TRBJ2-7; D may be TRBD2 (5 bases). Per germline, CDR1 MGHRA and CDR2 YSYEKL. The CDR3 totals 11 residues. Between the trimmed V and J ends, which lost 4 bases and 5 bases, there was a span of 6 bases. The DNA of the CDR3 is TGCGCCAGCAGCCGAGGGAACGAGCAGTACTTC. Its translation is CASSRGNEQYF.

With regard to this clonotype: A single base separates this from a much larger clone, so it may be a read error. The CDR3 here is CASSLVGRIYNEQFF. DNA for the CDR3: TGTGCCAGCAGCTTAGTTGGGAGGATATACAATGAGCAGTTCTTC. The V gene is TRBV7-6, the J gene TRBJ2-1, with D possibly matching TRBD2 (6 bases). Deletions cut 1 base from V and 4 bases from J, with 11 bases between. Per germline, CDR1 SGHVS and CDR2 FNYEAQ. CDR3 length: 15 residues.

This clonotype was found a few times. V gene TRBV27 combines with J gene TRBJ2-2, with D perhaps TRBD1 (6 bases). Trimming pared 5 bases from V and 7 bases from J, leaving 20 bases between. The CDR3 has 16 amino acids. CDR1 is MNHEY, CDR2 SMNVEV, per germline (reference sequence). CDR3 coding DNA: TGTGCCAGCAGTCCATTAACAGGGACGTATGACGGGGAGCTGTTTTTT. Its protein product is CASSPLTGTYDGELFF.

This clonotype has ten or more counts. This rearrangement joins TRBV20-1 to TRBJ2-7, with D hard to call. Trimming shortened V by 4 bases and J by 0 bases, and 7 bases separated the two germline ends. Germline CDR1 is DFQATT and CDR2 is SNEGSKA (reference sequence). The CDR3 is made up of 12 amino acids. The CDR3 reads CSATQASYEQYF. The CDR3 DNA follows: TGCAGTGCTACGCAGGCCTCCTACGAGCAGTACTTC.

This clonotype has at least ten counts. This chain links TRBV24-1 with TRBJ2-1, with TRBD2 matching 10 bases. The CDR3 is made up of 15 amino acids. In germline, CDR1 is KGHDR, CDR2 SFDVKD. V was clipped by 5 bases and J by 3 bases; unmatched bases: 3. For the CDR3, the DNA is TGTGCCACCAGTGCCAGCGGGAGGGACTACAATGAGCAGTTCTTC. It codes for CATSASGRDYNEQFF.

This clonotype was recorded at least ten times. V is TRBV27 and J is TRBJ2-1; possible D gene TRBD2, 6 bases. The CDR3 has 12 amino acids. Trimming cost V 4 bases and J 8 bases, with 9 bases left between them. Germline assignment: CDR1 MNHEY and CDR2 SMNVEV (reference sequence). The CDR3 protein is CASSSSEYEQFF. CDR3 DNA sequence: TGTGCCAGCAGTTCTAGCGAGTATGAGCAGTTCTTC.

This clonotype was observed many times. This chain uses TRBV12-3 or TRBV12-4 with TRBJ1-5, with no clear D. The V and J ends lost 3 bases and 6 bases respectively, with 12 bases between them. This CDR3 region has 14 residues. The CDR3 loop is CASSFVAVGQPQHF. The CDR3 DNA is TGTGCCAGCAGTTTTGTGGCAGTTGGTCAGCCCCAGCATTTT.

The sample holds many counts of this clonotype. This chain links TRBV20-1 with TRBJ2-1, with a tentative D call TRBD2 (6 bases). The CDR3 covers 15 residues. Trimming cost V 2 bases and J 2 bases, with 13 bases left between them. The germline V gene has CDR1 DFQATT and CDR2 SNEGSKA (reference sequence). Written as DNA, the CDR3 is TGCAGTGCTAGACCTGGAGGGCGAACCTACAATGAGCAGTTCTTC. This gives the protein CSARPGGRTYNEQFF.

The V call is TRBV20-1, the J call TRBJ2-1; 10 bases match TRBD2. V lost 5 bases, J lost 3 bases, and 7 bases stayed unmatched. The length of the CDR3 is 15 residues. Per the germline V gene, CDR1 is DFQATT and CDR2 is SNEGSKA (reference sequence). CDR3 amino acids: CSALTSGDYYNEQFF. CDR3 coding DNA: TGCAGTGCTCTAACTAGCGGGGATTACTACAATGAGCAGTTCTTC.

This clonotype was seen a few times. V gene TRBV20-1 combines with J gene TRBJ2-4; the match to TRBD1 covers 10 bases. The CDR3 loop spans 19 amino acids. Trimming at V came to 1 base and at J to 0 bases, leaving 12 bases not matched to a gene. Per germline, CDR1 DFQATT and CDR2 SNEGSKA (reference sequence). The CDR3, as DNA: TGCAGTGCTAGAGTGACAGGGGGCGCATGGGGGATAGCCAAAAACATTCAGTACTTC. Protein: CSARVTGGAWGIAKNIQYF.

A note on this clonotype: This may arise from a read error, as a much more abundant clone is one base away. Lacking the conserved final phenylalanine or tryptophan, this CDR3 likely reflects a read error. For the CDR3, the DNA is TGTGCCAGCAGCGCGACAGGGGCGCAAGTTAGAAGCTCTGGAAACACCATATATTAT. Protein sequence: CASSATGAQVRSSGNTIYY. The chain is built from TRBV9 and TRBJ1-3; 8 bases match TRBD1. V lost 3 bases to trimming and J lost 0 bases; unmatched junction nucleotides: 14. Germline V lookup: CDR1 SGDLS, CDR2 YYNGEE. This CDR3 region has 19 residues.

The table lists this clonotype with a few counts. V and J are TRBV7-9 and TRBJ2-7; TRBD2 aligns across 11 bases. Trimming cost V 5 bases and J 3 bases; bases outside gene matches: 12. CDR1 is SEHNR and CDR2 is FQNEAQ in the germline V gene (reference sequence). CDR3 length equals 17 residues. The CDR3 loop reads CASSQTQLAGEIYEQYF. CDR3 DNA: TGTGCCAGCAGCCAAACGCAACTAGCGGGAGAGATCTACGAGCAGTACTTC.

The sample holds many counts of this clonotype. The DNA for the CDR3 is TGCGCCAGCAGCCAAGAAGGGACTAGCGGGGAGCAGTACTTC. Amino acid sequence: CASSQEGTSGEQYF. The rearrangement joins TRBV4-1 to TRBJ2-7; the match to TRBD2 covers 12 bases. The germline V gene encodes CDR1 MGHRA and CDR2 YSYEKL. The CDR3 runs to 14 residues. Losses at the gene ends were 0 bases for V and 7 bases for J; bases not matched to a gene: 1.